This T cell receptor beta chain comes out of a study of OX40 agonist ivuxolimab in advanced cancers. At the level of the study: Across the patients, intravenous ivuxolimab was delivered every 2 weeks at 0.01 to 10 mg/kg. Mean age approximately 66 years, range roughly 23 to 79; just over 80% male.

V gave up 5 bases and J gave up 7 bases, with 20 bases separating them. The CDR3 is 16 amino acids. Germline V gene data show CDR1 as MNHEY and CDR2 as SMNVEV (reference sequence). Clones were read by immunoSEQ multiplex PCR, and TCRdb kept only the in-frame ones, dropping some. The profile shows about 76,000 clones, around nine tenths of them singletons. The source is an adult with an advanced solid tumor such as melanoma, head and neck, liver or kidney cancer. The chain carries TRBV27 and TRBJ1-4, with D possibly TRBD1 on 5 matching bases. The sample consisted of CD4+ or CD8+ T cells sorted from blood, taken in a trial of the OX40 agonist ivuxolimab. This chain's CDR3 is CASSLKSGHLGEKLFF. The CDR3 bases are TGTGCCAGCAGTCTAAAAAGCGGACATTTAGGTGAAAAACTGTTTTTT. The whole variable domain, filled in from reference TRBV27 and TRBJ1-4, reads EAQVTQNPRYLITVTGKKLTVTCSQNMNHEYMSWYRQDPGLGLRQIYYSMNVEVTDKGDVPEGYKVSRKEKRNFPLILESPSPNQTSLYFCASSLKSGHLGEKLFFGSGTQLSVL.